The sequence of this T cell receptor beta chain was determined in a study of blood T cell repertoires in COVID-19. Study overall: Sources were T cells, B-cell-depleted T cells, or PBMCs; the material itself was cDNA or gDNA.

A single count supports this clone. Here immunoSEQ multiplex PCR was the method, and the copy in TCRdb shows in-frame clones only, minus some. The sample carries 360,000 or so clones, 85% to 90% recorded once. The CDR3 totals 16 residues. V dropped 2 bases and J dropped 2; count of bases not matched to a gene: 8. CDR1 and CDR2 (germline): MNHEY, SVGEGT. Sequencing used peripheral blood. The source is a man aged 18 to 29 with active or convalescent COVID-19. This rearrangement joins TRBV6-2 or TRBV6-3 to TRBJ2-7, with 8 bases matching TRBD1. The CDR3 sequence is CASSYPTGQGTYEQYF. The CDR3 DNA sequence: TGTGCCAGCAGTTACCCTACCGGACAGGGAACCTACGAGCAGTACTTC.